This is a list of T cell receptor beta chains from one sample in a study of blood T cell repertoires in COVID-19. The table came from immunoSEQ multiplex PCR; TCRdb's copy has only in-frame clones and leaves some out. The top ten clones hold under 2.5% of a sample with some 300,000 clones, around 90% of them seen once. The sequencing input was PBMCs or T cells enriched from blood (not recorded which). These receptors were obtained from a woman aged 55-70 years in a cohort exposed to, infected with or recovered from COVID-19 (not recorded which). Both conserved end residues are part of each CDR3. D genes are given only for firm matches. A row's size may be missing; if present it is once, few, many or a size class.

>.|TRBJ2-1|.|TRBV28
CASSPDRDSLVNEQFF
TGTGCCAGCAGTCCTGACAGAGACAGCCTTGTCAATGAGCAGTTCTTC
>.|TRBJ2-3|TRBD2|TRBV15
CATSRGAGGRISTDTQYF
TGTGCCACCAGCAGAGGGGCGGGAGGGCGAATTAGCACAGATACGCAGTATTTT
>.|TRBJ1-1|.|TRBV6-5
CASSYRRRGTEAFF
TGTGCCAGCAGTTACAGGCGACGGGGCACTGAAGCTTTCTTT
>.|TRBJ1-5|TRBD1|TRBV7-9
CASSLTGVGNQPQHF
TGTGCCAGCAGCCTCACAGGGGTGGGCAATCAGCCCCAGCATTTT
>.|TRBJ1-1|.|TRBV3-1/TRBV3-2
CASSQDFGRTEAFF
TGTGCCAGCAGCCAAGATTTTGGGAGGACTGAAGCTTTCTTT
>.|TRBJ2-1|.|TRBV9
CASSALTYNEQFF
TGTGCCAGCAGCGCCCTTACCTACAATGAGCAGTTCTTC
>.|TRBJ1-5|.|TRBV4-3
CASSQDPGISNQPQHF
TGCGCCAGCAGCCAAGATCCAGGAATAAGCAATCAGCCCCAGCATTTT
>.|TRBJ2-5|TRBD1|TRBV6-2/TRBV6-3
CASSYSPGQGIGTQYF
TGTGCCAGCAGTTACTCCCCGGGACAGGGGATAGGGACCCAGTACTTC
>.|TRBJ1-5|.|TRBV6-5
CASRPAGVGNQPQHF
TGTGCCAGCAGACCGGCGGGGGTGGGCAATCAGCCCCAGCATTTT
>.|TRBJ2-2|.|TRBV18
CASSPRQGARTGELFF
TGTGCCAGCTCACCTCGGCAAGGGGCAAGGACCGGGGAGCTGTTTTTT
>.|TRBJ2-7|.|TRBV28
CASSLSSYEQYF
TGTGCCAGCAGTTTGTCTTCCTACGAGCAGTACTTC
>.|TRBJ2-1|TRBD2|TRBV7-7
CASSSGLAGTPYNEQFF
TGTGCTAGCAGCTCCGGACTAGCGGGTACTCCCTACAATGAGCAGTTCTTC
>.|TRBJ2-2|TRBD2|TRBV5-1
CASSSRGLAVGTGELFF
TGCGCCAGCAGCTCGCGGGGACTAGCGGTAGGGACCGGGGAGCTGTTTTTT
>.|TRBJ2-6|.|TRBV2
CASSETVSANVLTF
TGTGCCAGCAGTGAAACTGTTTCGGCCAACGTCCTGACTTTC
>.|TRBJ2-3|.|TRBV7-3
CASSLGGTANTQYF
TGTGCCAGCAGCTTAGGTGGGACTGCCAATACGCAGTATTTT
>.|TRBJ1-2|TRBD1|TRBV7-9
CASSLPGTGRGSNGYTF
TGTGCCAGCAGCTTACCCGGGACAGGACGCGGGTCGAATGGCTACACCTTC
>.|TRBJ1-5|.|TRBV29-1
CSAVGDSGQPQHF
TGCAGCGCCGTCGGTGATTCAGGTCAGCCCCAGCATTTT
>.|TRBJ1-5|.|TRBV28
CASSLSQFNQPQHF
TGTGCCAGCAGTTTATCTCAGTTCAATCAGCCCCAGCATTTT
>.|TRBJ1-1|TRBD1|TRBV5-5
CASSSRPGTGDRNTEAFF
TGTGCCAGCAGCTCGCGGCCCGGGACAGGGGACCGAAACACTGAAGCTTTCTTT
>few|TRBJ2-2|TRBD1|TRBV24-1
CATSETGGTGELFF
TGTGCCACCAGTGAGACAGGGGGCACCGGGGAGCTGTTTTTT
>.|TRBJ2-3|TRBD1|TRBV15
CATSFGQGGDTQYF
TGTGCCACCAGCTTCGGACAGGGAGGAGATACGCAGTATTTT
>.|TRBJ2-1|TRBD2|TRBV7-9
CASSLGGSGRNEQFF
TGTGCCAGCAGCTTAGGTGGTAGCGGGAGAAATGAGCAGTTCTTC
>.|TRBJ2-1|.|TRBV19
CASSIMRSDEQFF
TGTGCCAGTAGTATAATGCGGAGTGATGAGCAGTTCTTC
>.|TRBJ1-4|TRBD1|TRBV30
CAWSAGQLNEKLFF
TGTGCCTGGAGCGCGGGACAGCTAAATGAAAAACTGTTTTTT
>.|TRBJ1-2|.|TRBV6-5
CASSYSSRYGYTF
TGTGCCAGCAGTTACTCTTCCAGATATGGCTACACCTTC
>.|TRBJ1-1|TRBD1|TRBV19
CASTQTGTGLSNTEAFF
TGTGCCAGTACCCAAACCGGGACAGGCCTTTCGAACACTGAAGCTTTCTTT
>once|TRBJ2-1|TRBD2|TRBV2
CASSQGRLADNEQFF
TGTGCCAGCAGTCAGGGACGGCTAGCGGACAATGAGCAGTTCTTC
>.|TRBJ2-4|.|TRBV11-2
CASSSLAAKNIQYF
TGTGCCAGCAGCTCCCTAGCGGCCAAAAACATTCAGTACTTC
>.|TRBJ1-3|.|TRBV6-5
CASSYGGETGNTIYF
TGTGCCAGCAGTTACGGGGGGGAAACTGGAAACACCATATATTTT
>.|TRBJ2-7|TRBD2|TRBV10-2
CASNDAGVEQYF
TGCGCCAGCAACGATGCGGGGGTCGAGCAGTACTTC
>.|TRBJ2-1|.|TRBV27
CASSPTDRDNEQFF
TGTGCCAGCAGTCCTACCGACAGAGACAATGAGCAGTTCTTC
>.|TRBJ2-5|TRBD2|TRBV5-8
CASSRGLTSGAQETQYF
TGTGCCAGCAGCCGAGGCCTTACTAGCGGGGCCCAAGAGACCCAGTACTTC
>.|TRBJ1-5|.|TRBV5-6
CASSKGHLNQPQHF
TGTGCCAGCAGCAAGGGACACCTCAATCAGCCCCAGCATTTT
>.|TRBJ2-5|TRBD2|TRBV27
CASSRTSGRGEETQYF
TGTGCCAGCAGTCGAACGAGCGGGAGGGGTGAAGAGACCCAGTACTTC
>.|TRBJ1-5|TRBD1|TRBV28
CASSFPAGGLQPQHF
TGTGCCAGCAGTTTCCCGGCAGGGGGCCTTCAGCCCCAGCATTTT
>.|TRBJ1-2|.|TRBV21-1
CASSKGHHNYGYTF
TGTGCCAGCAGCAAGGGACACCATAACTATGGCTACACCTTC
>.|TRBJ1-2|.|TRBV10-3
CAISSTNYGYTF
TGTGCCATCAGCTCTACCAACTATGGCTACACCTTC
>.|TRBJ2-7|TRBD1|TRBV5-1
CASSRDRDYEQYF
TGCGCCAGCAGCCGGGACAGGGACTACGAGCAGTACTTC
>.|TRBJ2-7|.|TRBV7-9
CASSRGQIYEQYF
TGTGCCAGCAGCCGAGGACAGATTTACGAGCAGTACTTC
>.|TRBJ2-1|TRBD2|TRBV11-1
CASSPLTSHSYNEQFF
TGTGCCAGCAGCCCCCTGACTAGCCACTCCTACAATGAGCAGTTCTTC
>.|TRBJ1-5|.|TRBV5-6
CASSYFWSNQPQHF
TGTGCCAGCAGTTACTTTTGGAGCAATCAGCCCCAGCATTTT
>.|TRBJ1-4|.|TRBV21-1
CASSSESNEKLFF
TGTGCCAGCTCCTCAGAATCCAATGAAAAACTGTTTTTT
>.|TRBJ1-1|.|TRBV4-3
CASSQDPQGTTEAFF
TGCGCCAGCAGCCAAGATCCCCAGGGGACCACTGAAGCTTTCTTT
>.|TRBJ2-1|.|TRBV24-1
CATRARRSSYNEQFF
TGTGCCACCAGAGCCCGACGGAGCTCCTACAATGAGCAGTTCTTC
>.|TRBJ2-2|.|TRBV3-1/TRBV3-2
CASSPFTLNTGELFF
TGTGCCAGCAGCCCTTTTACTTTGAACACCGGGGAGCTGTTTTTT
>.|TRBJ2-1|.|TRBV5-8
CASSLAWLASYNEQFF
TGTGCCAGCAGCTTGGCCTGGCTAGCTTCCTACAATGAGCAGTTCTTC
>.|TRBJ1-6|.|TRBV3-1/TRBV3-2
CASSLAGADSPLHF
TGTGCCAGCAGCCTAGCCGGAGCAGATTCACCCCTCCACTTT